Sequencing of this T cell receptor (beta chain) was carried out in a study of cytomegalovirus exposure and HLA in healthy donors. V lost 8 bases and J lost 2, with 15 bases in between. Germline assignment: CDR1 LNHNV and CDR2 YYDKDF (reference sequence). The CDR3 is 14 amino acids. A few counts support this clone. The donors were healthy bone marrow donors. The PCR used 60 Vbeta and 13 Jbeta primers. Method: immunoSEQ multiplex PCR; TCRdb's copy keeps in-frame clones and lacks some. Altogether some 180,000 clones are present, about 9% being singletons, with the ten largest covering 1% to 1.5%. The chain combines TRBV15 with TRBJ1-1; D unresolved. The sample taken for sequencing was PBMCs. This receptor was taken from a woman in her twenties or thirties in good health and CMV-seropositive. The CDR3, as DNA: TGTGCCACCGTTTCGGAGCGGGTTAACACTGAAGCTTTCTTT. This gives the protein CATVSERVNTEAFF.